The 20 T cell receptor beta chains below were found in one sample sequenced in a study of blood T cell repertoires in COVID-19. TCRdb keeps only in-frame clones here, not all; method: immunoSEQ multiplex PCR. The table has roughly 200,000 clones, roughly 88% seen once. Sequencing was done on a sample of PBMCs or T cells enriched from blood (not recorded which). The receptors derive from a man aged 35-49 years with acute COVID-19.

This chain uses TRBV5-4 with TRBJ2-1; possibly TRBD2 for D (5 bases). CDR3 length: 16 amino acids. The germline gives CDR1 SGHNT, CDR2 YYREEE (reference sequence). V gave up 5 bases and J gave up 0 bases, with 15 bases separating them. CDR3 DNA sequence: TGTGCCAGCAGACCAGACTACAGCAGCTCCTACAATGAGCAGTTCTTC. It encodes CASRPDYSSSYNEQFF.

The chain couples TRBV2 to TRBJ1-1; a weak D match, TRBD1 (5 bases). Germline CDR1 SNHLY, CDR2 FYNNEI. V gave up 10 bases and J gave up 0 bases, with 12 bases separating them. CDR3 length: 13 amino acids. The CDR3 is CATRQYMNTEAFF. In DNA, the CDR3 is TGTGCCACGAGACAGTACATGAACACTGAAGCTTTCTTT. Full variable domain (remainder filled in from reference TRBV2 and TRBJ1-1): EPEVTQTPSHQVTQMGQEVILRCVPISNHLYFYWYRQILGQKVEFLVSFYNNEISEKSEIFDDQFSVERPDGSNFTLKIRSTKLEDSAMYFCATRQYMNTEAFFGQGTRLTVV.

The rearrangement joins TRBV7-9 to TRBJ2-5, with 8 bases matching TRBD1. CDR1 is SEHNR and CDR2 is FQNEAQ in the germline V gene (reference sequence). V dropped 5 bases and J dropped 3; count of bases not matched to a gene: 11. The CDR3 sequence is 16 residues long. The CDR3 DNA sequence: TGTGCCAGCAGCCCCAGACAGGGGCGGCATAAAGAGACCCAGTACTTC. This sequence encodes CASSPRQGRHKETQYF.

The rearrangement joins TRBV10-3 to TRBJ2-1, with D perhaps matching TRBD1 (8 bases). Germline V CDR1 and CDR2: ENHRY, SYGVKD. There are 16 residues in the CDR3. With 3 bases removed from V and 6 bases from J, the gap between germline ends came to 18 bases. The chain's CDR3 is CAISDSAGGGSNEQFF. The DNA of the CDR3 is TGTGCCATCAGTGACTCGGCAGGGGGCGGGAGCAATGAGCAGTTCTTC.

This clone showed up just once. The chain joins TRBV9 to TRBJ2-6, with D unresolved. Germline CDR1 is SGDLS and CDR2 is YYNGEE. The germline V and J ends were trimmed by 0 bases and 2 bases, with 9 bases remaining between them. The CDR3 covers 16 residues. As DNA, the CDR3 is TGTGCCAGCAGCGTAGACCGGAGCCCTGGGGCCAACGTCCTGACTTTC. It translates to CASSVDRSPGANVLTF.

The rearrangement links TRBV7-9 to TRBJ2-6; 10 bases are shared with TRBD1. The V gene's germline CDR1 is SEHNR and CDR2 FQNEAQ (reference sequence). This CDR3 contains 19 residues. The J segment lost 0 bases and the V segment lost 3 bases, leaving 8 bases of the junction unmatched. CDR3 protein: CASSFGDRGRASGANVLTF. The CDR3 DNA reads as TGTGCCAGCAGCTTTGGGGACAGGGGAAGGGCCTCTGGGGCCAACGTCCTGACTTTC.

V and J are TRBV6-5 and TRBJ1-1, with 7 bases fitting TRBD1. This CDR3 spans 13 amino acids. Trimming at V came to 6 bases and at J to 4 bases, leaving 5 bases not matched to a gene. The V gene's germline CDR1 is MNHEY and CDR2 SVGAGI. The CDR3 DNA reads TGTGCCAGCAGAGCGACAGGGTTCACTGAAGCTTTCTTT. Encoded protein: CASRATGFTEAFF.

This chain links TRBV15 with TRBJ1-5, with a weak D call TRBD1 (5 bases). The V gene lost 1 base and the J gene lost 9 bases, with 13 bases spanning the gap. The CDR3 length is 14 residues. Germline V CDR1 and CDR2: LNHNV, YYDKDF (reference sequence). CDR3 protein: CATSRVDGAGPQHF. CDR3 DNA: TGTGCCACCAGCAGAGTAGATGGGGCTGGGCCCCAGCATTTT. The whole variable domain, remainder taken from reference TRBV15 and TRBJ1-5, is DAMVIQNPRYQVTQFGKPVTLSCSQTLNHNVMYWYQQKSSQAPKLLFHYYDKDFNNEADTPDNFQSRRPNTSFCFLDIRSPGLGDTAMYLCATSRVDGAGPQHFGDGTRLSIL.

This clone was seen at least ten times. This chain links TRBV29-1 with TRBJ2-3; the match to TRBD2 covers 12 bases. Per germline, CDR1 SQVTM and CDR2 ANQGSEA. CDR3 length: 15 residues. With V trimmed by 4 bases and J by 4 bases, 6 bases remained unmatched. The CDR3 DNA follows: TGCAGCGTTGCCCCTAGCGGGAGGGCCGCAGATACGCAGTATTTT. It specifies CSVAPSGRAADTQYF.

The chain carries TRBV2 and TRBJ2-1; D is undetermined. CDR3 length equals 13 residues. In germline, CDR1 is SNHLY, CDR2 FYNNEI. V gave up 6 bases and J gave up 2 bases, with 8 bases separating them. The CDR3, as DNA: TGTGCCAGCAGCCACTACGCCTACAATGAGCAGTTCTTC. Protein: CASSHYAYNEQFF. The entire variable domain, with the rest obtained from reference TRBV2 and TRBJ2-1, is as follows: EPEVTQTPSHQVTQMGQEVILRCVPISNHLYFYWYRQILGQKVEFLVSFYNNEISEKSEIFDDQFSVERPDGSNFTLKIRSTKLEDSAMYFCASSHYAYNEQFFGPGTRLTVL.

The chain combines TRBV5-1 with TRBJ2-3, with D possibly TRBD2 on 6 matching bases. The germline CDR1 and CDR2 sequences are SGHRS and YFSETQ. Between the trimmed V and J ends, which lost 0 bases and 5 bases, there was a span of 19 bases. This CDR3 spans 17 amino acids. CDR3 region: CASSLAFAGLARDTQYF. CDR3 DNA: TGCGCCAGCAGCTTGGCCTTCGCGGGATTAGCAAGAGATACGCAGTATTTT.

The DNA of the CDR3 is TGTGCCAGCAGCCAAGCAGGACTAACGCCCACAGATACGCAGTATTTT. Its translation: CASSQAGLTPTDTQYF. The chain uses TRBV14 and TRBJ2-3, with a tentative D call TRBD2 (6 bases). The length of the CDR3 is 16 residues. Trimming pared 1 base from V and 2 bases from J, leaving 13 bases between. CDR1 and CDR2 from the germline V gene are SGHDN and FVKESK. Combining the CDR3 with reference TRBV14 and TRBJ2-3 gives the whole variable domain EAGVTQFPSHSVIEKGQTVTLRCDPISGHDNLYWYRRVMGKEIKFLLHFVKESKQDESGMPNNRFLAERTGGTYSTLKVQPAELEDSGVYFCASSQAGLTPTDTQYFGPGTRLTVL.

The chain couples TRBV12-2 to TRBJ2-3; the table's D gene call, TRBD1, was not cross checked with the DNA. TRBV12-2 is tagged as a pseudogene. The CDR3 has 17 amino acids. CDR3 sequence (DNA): TGTGCAAGTCGCCGGGGTCAGACAGGGTTCGGCACAGATACGCAGTATTTT. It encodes CASRRGQTGFGTDTQYF.

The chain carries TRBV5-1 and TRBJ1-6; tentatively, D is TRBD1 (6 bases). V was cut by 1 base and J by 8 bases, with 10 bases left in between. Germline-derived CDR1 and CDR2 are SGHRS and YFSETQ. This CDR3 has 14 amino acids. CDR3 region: CASSLSQGYSPLHF. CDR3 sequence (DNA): TGCGCCAGCAGCTTGAGTCAGGGGTATTCACCCCTCCACTTT.

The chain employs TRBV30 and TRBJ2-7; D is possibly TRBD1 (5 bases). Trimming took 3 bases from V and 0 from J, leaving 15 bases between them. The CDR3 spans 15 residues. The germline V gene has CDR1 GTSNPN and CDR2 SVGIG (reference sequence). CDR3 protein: CAWRLAGSGSYEQYF. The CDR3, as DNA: TGTGCCTGGAGGTTAGCAGGGTCCGGCTCCTACGAGCAGTACTTC.

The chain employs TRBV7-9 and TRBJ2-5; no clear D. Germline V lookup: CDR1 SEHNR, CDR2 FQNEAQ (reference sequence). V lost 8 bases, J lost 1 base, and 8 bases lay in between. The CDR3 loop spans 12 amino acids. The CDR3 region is CASRSGQETQYF. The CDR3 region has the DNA TGTGCCAGCCGGTCGGGCCAAGAGACCCAGTACTTC.

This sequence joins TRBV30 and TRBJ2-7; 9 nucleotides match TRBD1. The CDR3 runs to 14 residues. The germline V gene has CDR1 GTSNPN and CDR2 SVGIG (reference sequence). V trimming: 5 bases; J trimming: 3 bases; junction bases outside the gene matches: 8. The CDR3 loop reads CAWSTGQGIYEQYF. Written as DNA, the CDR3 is TGTGCCTGGTCTACCGGACAGGGGATCTACGAGCAGTACTTC.

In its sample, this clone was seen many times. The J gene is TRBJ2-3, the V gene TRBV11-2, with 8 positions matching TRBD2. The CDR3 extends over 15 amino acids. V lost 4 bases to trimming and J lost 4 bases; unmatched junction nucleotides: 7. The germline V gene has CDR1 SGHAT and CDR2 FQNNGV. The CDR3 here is CASSSLAGTADTQYF. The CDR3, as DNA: TGTGCCAGCAGCTCTCTAGCGGGTACTGCAGATACGCAGTATTTT.

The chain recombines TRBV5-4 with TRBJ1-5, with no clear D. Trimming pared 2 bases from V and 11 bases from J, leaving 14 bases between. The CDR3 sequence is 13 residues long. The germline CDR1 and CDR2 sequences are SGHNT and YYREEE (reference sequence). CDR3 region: CASSLDGIAAQHF. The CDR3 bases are TGTGCCAGCAGCTTAGACGGGATCGCGGCCCAGCATTTT.

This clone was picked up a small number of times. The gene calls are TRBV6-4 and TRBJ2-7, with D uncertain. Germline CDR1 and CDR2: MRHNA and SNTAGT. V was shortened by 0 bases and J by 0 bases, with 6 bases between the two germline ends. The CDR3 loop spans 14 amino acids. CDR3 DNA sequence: TGTGCCAGCAGTGACTCCTCCAGCTCCTACGAGCAGTACTTC. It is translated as CASSDSSSSYEQYF.